The 26 T cell receptor beta chains below were found in one sample sequenced in a study of T cells in localized non-small cell lung cancer. Libraries were prepared by immunoSEQ multiplex PCR; TCRdb keeps only in-frame clonotypes and omits some of them. The data show 100,000 to 150,000 clones, with 89% seen just once and around 1.7% held by the top ten. Specimen: peripheral blood, collected before any cancer treatment. These receptors originate from a female donor over 55 with stage I lung adenocarcinoma.

V gene TRBV7-6 combines with J gene TRBJ2-1, with 7 nucleotides matching TRBD2. This CDR3 is 17 amino acids long. The germline V gene has CDR1 SGHVS and CDR2 FNYEAQ. J gave up 0 bases and V 1 base, and 6 bases lay outside the gene matches. As DNA, the CDR3 is TGTGCCAGCAGCTTAGACTCTAGCGGTCTCTCCTACAATGAGCAGTTCTTC. Translated, it gives CASSLDSSGLSYNEQFF.

The chain has TRBV28 and TRBJ2-1; D gene uncertain. This CDR3 contains 17 residues. Trimming shortened V by 1 base and J by 0 bases, and 13 bases separated the two germline ends. The germline CDR1 and CDR2 sequences are MDHEN and SYDVKM. CDR3 nucleotide sequence: TGTGCCAGCAGTTTATATGGCCCGGAGAGCTCCTACAATGAGCAGTTCTTC. Translated, it gives CASSLYGPESSYNEQFF. The variable domain in full, with the rest retrieved from reference TRBV28 and TRBJ2-1, is DVKVTQSSRYLVKRTGEKVFLECVQDMDHENMFWYRQDPGLGLRLIYFSYDVKMKEKGDIPEGYSVSREKKERFSLILESASTNQTSMYLCASSLYGPESSYNEQFFGPGTRLTVL.

The chain joins TRBV23-1 to TRBJ2-2; a weak D match, TRBD1 (7 bases). TRBV23-1 is an open reading frame, and its role is uncertain. This CDR3 comprises 15 residues. V lost 2 bases, J lost 4 bases, and 11 bases lay in between. The chain's CDR3 is CASSQDQGGTGELFF. CDR3 bases: TGCGCCAGCAGTCAAGATCAGGGGGGCACCGGGGAGCTGTTTTTT.

V is TRBV7-6 and J is TRBJ2-1, with D possibly called TRBD1 or TRBD2 (5 bases each). Between the trimmed V and J ends, which lost 5 bases and 11 bases, there was a span of 16 bases. The CDR3 contains 13 residues. Germline assignment: CDR1 SGHVS and CDR2 FNYEAQ. CDR3 amino acids: CASSPGPAGKQFF. CDR3 DNA sequence: TGTGCCAGCAGCCCGGGACCCGCCGGGAAGCAGTTCTTC.

The CDR3 reads CASSYSGLYTDTQYF. DNA for the CDR3: TGTGCCAGCAGTTACTCGGGGCTGTACACAGATACGCAGTATTTT. V gene TRBV6-5 combines with J gene TRBJ2-3; D perhaps matches TRBD1 (5 bases). CDR3 length: 15 residues. Germline V lookup: CDR1 MNHEY, CDR2 SVGAGI. V was trimmed by 0 bases and J by 2 bases, leaving 9 bases between them.

The CDR3 spells CASRPSGRKLEQFF. CDR3 sequence (DNA): TGTGCCAGCCGTCCAAGCGGGAGGAAACTTGAGCAGTTCTTC. This sequence joins TRBV27 and TRBJ2-1, with 9 nucleotides matching TRBD2. Germline V gene lookup returns CDR1 MNHEY and CDR2 SMNVEV (reference sequence). CDR3 length: 14 residues. The V gene end was trimmed by 8 bases and the J gene end by 9 bases; junction bases not matched to a gene: 11.

J is TRBJ1-1 and V is TRBV5-1; D remains unclear. Germline CDR1 reads SGHRS; CDR2 reads YFSETQ. CDR3 size: 15 residues. V was clipped by 4 bases and J by 5 bases, with 18 bases between them. Here the CDR3 DNA reads TGCGCCAGCAGCAACCTCGCGGGGAGGACGACTGAAGCTTTCTTT. Translation gives CASSNLAGRTTEAFF.

The J gene is TRBJ2-1, the V gene TRBV19, with 15 bases aligning to TRBD2. This CDR3 comprises 15 residues. V gave up 3 bases and J gave up 9 bases; unmatched junction bases: 3. Germline V CDR1 and CDR2: LNHDA, SQIVND (reference sequence). The CDR3 coding sequence is TGTGCCAGTAGTATGGGACTAGCGGGAGGACCTGAGCAGTTCTTC. This codes for CASSMGLAGGPEQFF.

This clone occurred a few times. V is TRBV6-4 and J is TRBJ2-5; D is unresolved. This CDR3 comprises 16 residues. Germline CDR1 MRHNA, CDR2 SNTAGT. V lost 2 bases, J lost 0 bases, and 13 bases lay in between. The CDR3 DNA reads as TGTGCCAGCAGTGACCCAAGGCGGCCGCACCAAGAGACCCAGTACTTC. Translated: CASSDPRRPHQETQYF.

This clone was observed a single time. The rearrangement uses TRBV2 and TRBJ2-7; D not resolved. This CDR3 contains 14 residues. Germline values: CDR1 SNHLY, CDR2 FYNNEI. V lost 1 base and J lost 6, with 13 bases in between. In nucleotides, the CDR3 is TGTGCCAGCAGTGAAGTGGGCGCCCTAGTCGAGCAGTACTTC. This encodes CASSEVGALVEQYF.

V gene TRBV28 combines with J gene TRBJ1-1; TRBD1 matches at 8 bases. The CDR3 is 16 residues long. Germline V gene lookup returns CDR1 MDHEN and CDR2 SYDVKM. Germline trimming cut 7 bases from V and 1 base from J; bases unmatched to any gene: 11. CDR3 in DNA: TGTGCCAGCACCGTCAGGGGGCAGGAGTGGAACACTGAAGCTTTCTTT. This encodes CASTVRGQEWNTEAFF.

V and J are TRBV28 and TRBJ1-2; D is ambiguous. This CDR3 is built from 15 residues. The V gene lost 6 bases and the J gene lost 5 bases, with 19 bases spanning the gap. Germline loops: CDR1 MDHEN, CDR2 SYDVKM. CDR3 amino acids: CASSLFSPGKYGYTF. The CDR3 DNA reads as TGTGCCAGCAGCCTTTTTAGTCCGGGGAAATATGGCTACACCTTC.

The J gene is TRBJ2-7, the V gene TRBV6-6, with TRBD1 matching over 8 bases. J lost 2 bases, V lost 0 bases, and 3 bases had no gene match. Germline V gives CDR1 MNHNY, CDR2 SVGAGI (reference sequence). The CDR3 totals 15 residues. The CDR3 sequence: CASSYSQGATYEQYF. The CDR3 nucleotides are TGTGCCAGCAGTTACTCCCAGGGGGCTACCTACGAGCAGTACTTC.

The chain recombines TRBV5-4 with TRBJ1-4, with 11 positions matching TRBD1. V trimming: 1 base; J trimming: 7 bases; junction bases outside the gene matches: 6. CDR3 length: 16 amino acids. Germline V gives CDR1 SGHNT, CDR2 YYREEE (reference sequence). CDR3 protein: CASSLISDRGPEKLFF. DNA for the CDR3: TGTGCCAGCAGCTTGATTTCGGACAGGGGGCCTGAAAAACTGTTTTTT. The whole variable domain, remainder taken from reference TRBV5-4 and TRBJ1-4, is ETGVTQSPTHLIKTRGQQVTLRCSSQSGHNTVSWYQQALGQGPQFIFQYYREEENGRGNFPPRFSGLQFPNYSSELNVNALELDDSALYLCASSLISDRGPEKLFFGSGTQLSVL.

The chain recombines TRBV5-4 with TRBJ1-4; D remains unclear. Germline-derived CDR1 and CDR2 are SGHNT and YYREEE (reference sequence). The CDR3 totals 14 residues. Trimming removed 3 bases at V and 6 bases at J, with 12 bases between. Written as DNA, the CDR3 is TGTGCCAGCAGCTCGGACCGAAGAGATGAAAAACTGTTTTTT. Translated, it gives CASSSDRRDEKLFF.

The chain recombines TRBV7-3 with TRBJ2-1; TRBD2 matches at 14 bases. The germline CDR1 and CDR2 sequences are SGHTA and FQGTGA. With V trimmed by 3 bases and J by 8 bases, 24 bases remained unmatched. This CDR3 contains 22 residues. CDR3 loop: CASSLINEGLAGVAENGDEQFF. The CDR3 DNA reads as TGTGCCAGCAGCTTGATTAACGAGGGACTAGCGGGAGTCGCAGAGAATGGGGATGAGCAGTTCTTC.

CDR3: CASSSRLAPTGELFF. CDR3 bases: TGTGCCAGCAGCTCCCGACTAGCGCCCACCGGGGAGCTGTTTTTT. The chain links TRBV9 to TRBJ2-2; 8 bases are shared with TRBD2. The germline CDR1 and CDR2 sequences are SGDLS and YYNGEE. The trim removed 4 bases at V and 4 bases at J, leaving 6 bases unmatched. There are 15 residues in the CDR3.

This clone was seen a single time. The rearrangement uses TRBV5-1 and TRBJ2-5; no definite D call. The CDR3 length is 14 residues. V was shortened by 4 bases and J by 1 base, with 11 bases between the two germline ends. Germline V gives CDR1 SGHRS, CDR2 YFSETQ. The CDR3 nucleotides are TGCGCCAGCAGCGAGACAAGCTCCCAAGAGACCCAGTACTTC. This translates into CASSETSSQETQYF.

The chain couples TRBV9 to TRBJ2-7, with 15 bases matching TRBD2. The CDR3 totals 17 residues. J gave up 0 bases and V 4 bases, and 5 bases lay outside the gene matches. Germline CDR1 reads SGDLS; CDR2 reads YYNGEE. The CDR3 spells CASSPGTSGRTSYEQYF. The CDR3 nucleotides are TGTGCCAGCAGCCCCGGGACTAGCGGGAGGACCTCCTACGAGCAGTACTTC.

The rearrangement joins TRBV9 to TRBJ1-1, with 7 positions matching TRBD1. The germline V gene has CDR1 SGDLS and CDR2 YYNGEE. The CDR3 is made up of 16 amino acids. J lost 2 bases, V lost 4 bases, and 11 bases had no gene match. The CDR3 region has the DNA TGTGCCAGCAGCCCCTTGACAGGGAGGCTTAACACTGAAGCTTTCTTT. It specifies CASSPLTGRLNTEAFF. The whole variable domain, remainder taken from reference TRBV9 and TRBJ1-1, is DSGVTQTPKHLITATGQRVTLRCSPRSGDLSVYWYQQSLDQGLQFLIQYYNGEERAKGNILERFSAQQFPDLHSELNLSSLELGDSALYFCASSPLTGRLNTEAFFGQGTRLTVV.

Here the CDR3 reads CASSRSGSVGEQYF. In DNA, the CDR3 is TGTGCCAGCAGTCGTAGCGGGAGTGTCGGCGAGCAGTACTTC. V usage is TRBV28 and J usage is TRBJ2-7, with 9 positions matching TRBD2. In germline, CDR1 is MDHEN, CDR2 SYDVKM. V lost 5 bases, J lost 6 bases, and 8 bases stayed unmatched. The CDR3 is 14 residues long.

The J gene is TRBJ2-1, the V gene TRBV28; 8 bases map to TRBD2. Germline loops: CDR1 MDHEN, CDR2 SYDVKM. V lost 7 bases and J lost 4; bases outside the gene matches: 12. The CDR3 loop spans 16 amino acids. The CDR3 loop is CASTPSGRGGYNEQFF. The CDR3 region has the DNA TGTGCCAGCACCCCTTCGGGACGGGGGGGTTACAATGAGCAGTTCTTC.

Points on this clone: Its ends do not fully match the called genes, so a read error is possible. The chain combines TRBV7-9 with TRBJ2-5; 7 bases align to TRBD2. CDR1 and CDR2 from the germline V gene are SEHNR and FQNEAQ (reference sequence). The CDR3 loop spans 14 amino acids. The DNA of the CDR3 is TGTGCCAGCAGCTTACCGGAGCGGGAAGACACCCAGTACTTC. Its translation: CASSLPEREDTQYF.

The gene calls are TRBV19 and TRBJ1-5; no definite D call. Germline V gene data show CDR1 as LNHDA and CDR2 as SQIVND (reference sequence). The CDR3 has 16 residues. V was pared by 3 bases and J by 0 bases, with 12 bases between. DNA for the CDR3: TGTGCCAGTAGTATGTATACCGCCGGTAGCAATCAGCCCCAGCATTTT. Protein sequence: CASSMYTAGSNQPQHF.

This sequence joins TRBV15 and TRBJ2-5, with 11 bases matching TRBD2. This CDR3 has 15 residues. The germline V gene encodes CDR1 LNHNV and CDR2 YYDKDF (reference sequence). Losses at the gene ends were 5 bases for V and 5 bases for J; bases not matched to a gene: 7. CDR3: CATSLLAGVRETQYF. The CDR3 DNA follows: TGTGCCACCAGCCTACTAGCGGGAGTGAGGGAGACCCAGTACTTC.

The chain links TRBV5-4 to TRBJ1-4; TRBD1 might be the D (5 bases). The CDR3 contains 16 residues. Germline V CDR1 and CDR2: SGHNT, YYREEE (reference sequence). V shed 1 base and J shed 8 bases, with 18 bases lying between them. The CDR3 DNA follows: TGTGCCAGCAGCTTGCGGCAGGGCACGAGAAGGGAAAAACTGTTTTTT. This sequence encodes CASSLRQGTRREKLFF.